Listed here is a single T cell receptor beta chain. Repertoires were generated with immunoSEQ multiplex PCR, while TCRdb's copy carries only in-frame clones and drops some. The sample yields 200,000 to 250,000 clones, 83% seen once. The sample originates from a study of blood T cell repertoires in COVID-19. J was trimmed by 6 bases and V by 2 bases; bases with no gene match: 9. Germline CDR1 reads SNHLY; CDR2 reads FYNNEI. The CDR3 is 15 residues long. V usage is TRBV2 and J usage is TRBJ1-2, with TRBD1 identical over 7 bases. This clonotype was sampled from a woman in her 70s with active or convalescent COVID-19. Sequences were obtained from peripheral blood. The CDR3 nucleotides read TGTGCCAGCAGTGAACAGCCAGGGGGAGGAGATGGCTACACCTTC. It codes for CASSEQPGGGDGYTF.